Listed below are T cell receptor beta chains from one sample, sequenced in a study of T cells in Graves' hyperthyroidism and ophthalmopathy. TCRdb fed the multiplex PCR reads into MiXCR, producing one record per CDR3 protein. The sample holds about 610,000 distinct CDR3 sequences, under 15% seen once. Sequenced sample: blood. The receptors originated from a middle-aged woman with Graves' ophthalmopathy. CDR3s include the opening cysteine and the closing phenylalanine or tryptophan. D genes are given only for firm matches. Part of the rows lack a size; the others show once, few, many or a class for expanded clones.

V gene: TRBV28
clone size: -
J gene: TRBJ2-3
D gene: TRBD2
CDR3 DNA: TGTGCCAGCAGTTTACTAGCGGGTATCACAGATACGCAGTATTTT
CDR3 protein: CASSLLAGITDTQYF

V gene: TRBV11-3
clone size: many
J gene: TRBJ2-5
D gene: -
CDR3 DNA: TGTGCCAGCACCGGGGACATAGGGGAGACCCAGTACTTC
CDR3 protein: CASTGDIGETQYF

V gene: TRBV20-1
clone size: -
J gene: TRBJ1-1
D gene: -
CDR3 DNA: TGCAGTGCTAGAGATAGGAATTGGGGGACTGAAGCTTTCTTT
CDR3 protein: CSARDRNWGTEAFF

V gene: TRBV6-2/TRBV6-3
clone size: few
J gene: TRBJ2-5
D gene: -
CDR3 DNA: TGTGCCAGCAGTTACCAGCAAGAGACCCAGTACTTC
CDR3 protein: CASSYQQETQYF

V gene: TRBV29-1
clone size: few
J gene: TRBJ2-7
D gene: -
CDR3 DNA: TGCAGCGTTGCTGGGGACTTCTGGGACGAGCAGTACTTC
CDR3 protein: CSVAGDFWDEQYF

V gene: TRBV7-6
clone size: few
J gene: TRBJ2-5
D gene: TRBD2
CDR3 DNA: TGTGCCAGCAGCTTAGGGACTAGCGGTATTAACGAGACCCAGTACTTC
CDR3 protein: CASSLGTSGINETQYF

V gene: TRBV29-1
clone size: many
J gene: TRBJ2-7
D gene: TRBD2
CDR3 DNA: TGCAGCGTTGGCGCGGGAGGAGGCGACGAGCAGTACTTC
CDR3 protein: CSVGAGGGDEQYF

V gene: TRBV5-6
clone size: -
J gene: TRBJ2-5
D gene: -
CDR3 DNA: TGTTGGAGGGGTGAGACCCAGTACTTC
CDR3 protein: CWRGETQYF

V gene: TRBV30
clone size: few
J gene: TRBJ2-7
D gene: -
CDR3 DNA: TGTGCCTGGGGGGCGGGAAACGAGCAGTACTTC
CDR3 protein: CAWGAGNEQYF

V gene: TRBV30
clone size: -
J gene: TRBJ1-2
D gene: -
CDR3 DNA: TGTGCCTGGAGCGAGGCGGGGGTCTCCGGCTACACCTTC
CDR3 protein: CAWSEAGVSGYTF

V gene: TRBV29-1
clone size: few
J gene: TRBJ2-5
D gene: -
CDR3 DNA: TGCAGCGTTGAAGACGGCGGAACCCAAGAGACCCAGTACTTC
CDR3 protein: CSVEDGGTQETQYF

V gene: TRBV6-2/TRBV6-3
clone size: many
J gene: TRBJ1-2
D gene: -
CDR3 DNA: TGTGCCAGCAGTTACTCGAGATCGGGCCAGGGTCCCAACTATGGCTACACCTTC
CDR3 protein: CASSYSRSGQGPNYGYTF

V gene: TRBV27
clone size: many
J gene: TRBJ1-2
D gene: -
CDR3 DNA: TGTGCCAGCAGTTTAGGGCAGGGATCATCCCAATTTGGCTACACCTTC
CDR3 protein: CASSLGQGSSQFGYTF

V gene: TRBV10-2
clone size: few
J gene: TRBJ1-5
D gene: TRBD1
CDR3 DNA: TGCGCCATTGGGACAGCGCCCAATCAGCCCCAGCATTTT
CDR3 protein: CAIGTAPNQPQHF

V gene: TRBV9
clone size: few
J gene: TRBJ2-7
D gene: TRBD2
CDR3 DNA: TGTGCCAGCAGCGTAGGACTAGCGGAAACCTACGAGCAGTACTTC
CDR3 protein: CASSVGLAETYEQYF

V gene: TRBV6-5
clone size: -
J gene: TRBJ1-5
D gene: -
CDR3 DNA: TGTGCCAGCAGTTCCGGACGGCGGAATCAGCCCCAGCATTTT
CDR3 protein: CASSSGRRNQPQHF

V gene: TRBV12-3/TRBV12-4
clone size: -
J gene: TRBJ1-2
D gene: -
CDR3 DNA: TGTGCCAGCAGTTTAATCGACGGAGACTATGGCTACACCTTC
CDR3 protein: CASSLIDGDYGYTF